Listed below are T cell receptor beta chains from one sample, sequenced in a study of beta chain features in type 1 diabetes. The data were produced by immunoSEQ multiplex PCR, yet TCRdb's version contains in-frame clones alone and is incomplete. The sample lists 100,000 to 150,000 clones; around 17% were seen once. Sequenced material: central memory CD4+ T cells from blood. The receptors shown here come from a man aged 30-40 years with type 1 diabetes. Both conserved end residues are part of each CDR3. The D gene is left open where the match is weak. The size entry is marked missing in some rows and otherwise reads once, few, many or a size class.

J gene: TRBJ1-1; D gene: -; V gene: TRBV29-1; clone size: few; CDR3 length: 12; CDR3 DNA: TGCAGCGTTGGGTCCCGGAACACTGAAGCTTTCTTT; CDR3 protein: CSVGSRNTEAFF
J gene: TRBJ1-1; D gene: -; V gene: TRBV5-8; clone size: few; CDR3 length: 13; CDR3 DNA: TGTGCCAGCAGCTCTAGCGGGATATTTGAAGCTTTCTTT; CDR3 protein: CASSSSGIFEAFF
J gene: TRBJ1-2; D gene: -; V gene: TRBV7-2; clone size: few; CDR3 length: 14; CDR3 DNA: TGTGCCAGCAGCTTAAACAGAGCCTCGTGGGGCTACACCTTC; CDR3 protein: CASSLNRASWGYTF
J gene: TRBJ2-1; D gene: -; V gene: TRBV27; clone size: -; CDR3 length: 19; CDR3 DNA: TGTGCCAGCAGTTTAGAGTTGGCGGCTGGGCAGGGATCCTACAATGAGCAGTTCTTC; CDR3 protein: CASSLELAAGQGSYNEQFF
J gene: TRBJ2-3; D gene: TRBD1; V gene: TRBV29-1; clone size: few; CDR3 length: 14; CDR3 DNA: TGCAGCGTCGGGACAGGGGTTCGAACAGATACGCAGTATTTT; CDR3 protein: CSVGTGVRTDTQYF
J gene: TRBJ2-2; D gene: TRBD1; V gene: TRBV29-1; clone size: few; CDR3 length: 13; CDR3 DNA: TGCAGCGGGAGACAGGGTAGCACCGGGGAGCTGTTTTTT; CDR3 protein: CSGRQGSTGELFF
J gene: TRBJ1-6; D gene: TRBD1; V gene: TRBV11-2; clone size: few; CDR3 length: 16; CDR3 DNA: TGTGCCAGCAGCTTAGTTGAGGGACAGGGTGGTTCACCCCTCCACTTT; CDR3 protein: CASSLVEGQGGSPLHF
J gene: TRBJ1-1; D gene: -; V gene: TRBV9; clone size: -; CDR3 length: 16; CDR3 DNA: TGTGCCAGCAGCGTAGGGACGGAAACCTTCAACACTGAAGCTTTCTTT; CDR3 protein: CASSVGTETFNTEAFF
J gene: TRBJ2-3; D gene: -; V gene: TRBV11-2; clone size: -; CDR3 length: 16; CDR3 DNA: TGTGCCAGCAGCTTGTTTTCCGGTGGATTCACAGATACGCAGTATTTT; CDR3 protein: CASSLFSGGFTDTQYF
J gene: TRBJ2-1; D gene: -; V gene: TRBV4-3; clone size: few; CDR3 length: 13; CDR3 DNA: TGCGCCAGCAGCCCAACGACCAACAATGAGCAGTTCTTC; CDR3 protein: CASSPTTNNEQFF
J gene: TRBJ1-2; D gene: -; V gene: TRBV30; clone size: few; CDR3 length: 15; CDR3 DNA: TGTGCCTGGAGTAAAGGAGCAGGGTTGACCTATGGCTACACCTTC; CDR3 protein: CAWSKGAGLTYGYTF
J gene: TRBJ1-2; D gene: -; V gene: TRBV28; clone size: few; CDR3 length: 11; CDR3 DNA: TGTGCCAGCAGTTTGGGGAATGGCTACACCTTC; CDR3 protein: CASSLGNGYTF
J gene: TRBJ2-5; D gene: TRBD1; V gene: TRBV2; clone size: many; CDR3 length: 13; CDR3 DNA: TGTGCCAGTCAAGAGGGACAGCAAGAGACCCAGTACTTC; CDR3 protein: CASQEGQQETQYF
J gene: TRBJ2-3; D gene: TRBD2; V gene: TRBV30; clone size: -; CDR3 length: 17; CDR3 DNA: TGTGCCTGGAGTGACCGAGCGGGGGGTTCGAGCACAGATACGCAGTATTTT; CDR3 protein: CAWSDRAGGSSTDTQYF